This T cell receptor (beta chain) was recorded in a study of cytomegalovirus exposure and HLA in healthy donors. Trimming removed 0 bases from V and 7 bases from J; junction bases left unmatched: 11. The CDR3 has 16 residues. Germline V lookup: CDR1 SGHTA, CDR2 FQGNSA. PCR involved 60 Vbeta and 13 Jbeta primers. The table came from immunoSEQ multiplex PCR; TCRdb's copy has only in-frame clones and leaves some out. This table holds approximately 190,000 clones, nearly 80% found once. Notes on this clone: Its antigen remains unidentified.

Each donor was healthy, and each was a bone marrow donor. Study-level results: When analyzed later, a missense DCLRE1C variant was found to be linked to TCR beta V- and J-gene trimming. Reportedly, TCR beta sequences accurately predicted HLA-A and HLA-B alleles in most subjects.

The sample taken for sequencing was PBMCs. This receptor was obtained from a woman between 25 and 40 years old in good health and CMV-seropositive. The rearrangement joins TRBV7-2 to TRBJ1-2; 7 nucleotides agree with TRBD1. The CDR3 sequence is CASSLAALLQGSGYTF. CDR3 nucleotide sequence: TGTGCCAGCAGCTTAGCCGCGCTGTTACAGGGGTCTGGCTACACCTTC.